A single count supports the clone carrying this TCR beta chain. V shed 2 bases and J shed 9 bases, with 5 bases lying between them. The CDR3 contains 11 residues. These data originate in a study of blood T cell repertoires in COVID-19. On the study more broadly: Collection of acute and convalescent COVID-19 samples took place in the United States, Italy and Spain.

While infection was still active, Seattle patients were enrolled and then followed longitudinally. The table came from immunoSEQ multiplex PCR; TCRdb's copy has only in-frame clones and leaves some out. Seen here are fewer than 350,000 clones, 86% observed once, and the top ten hold 10% to 15%. Specimen: peripheral blood. The sequence derives from a woman aged 25-40 years with COVID-19, enrolled during active disease. The rearrangement joins TRBV12-3 or TRBV12-4 to TRBJ2-1; D remains ambiguous. CDR3 region: CASSLSSEQFF. CDR3 coding DNA: TGTGCCAGCAGTTTATCGAGTGAGCAGTTCTTC.